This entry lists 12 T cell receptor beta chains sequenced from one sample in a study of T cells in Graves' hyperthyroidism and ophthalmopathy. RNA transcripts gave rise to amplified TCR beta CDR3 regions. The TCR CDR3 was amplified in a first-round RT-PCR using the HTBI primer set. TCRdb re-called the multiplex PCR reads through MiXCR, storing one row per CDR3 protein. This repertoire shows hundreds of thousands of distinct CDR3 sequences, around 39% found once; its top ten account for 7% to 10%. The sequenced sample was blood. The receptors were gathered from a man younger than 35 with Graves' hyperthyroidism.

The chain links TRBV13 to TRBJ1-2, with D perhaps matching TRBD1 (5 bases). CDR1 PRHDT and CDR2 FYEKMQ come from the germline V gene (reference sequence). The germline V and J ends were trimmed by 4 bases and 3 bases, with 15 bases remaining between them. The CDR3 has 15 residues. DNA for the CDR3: TGTGCCAGCAGCTCGAGTGGGGCCCCCTACTATGGCTACACCTTC. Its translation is CASSSSGAPYYGYTF.

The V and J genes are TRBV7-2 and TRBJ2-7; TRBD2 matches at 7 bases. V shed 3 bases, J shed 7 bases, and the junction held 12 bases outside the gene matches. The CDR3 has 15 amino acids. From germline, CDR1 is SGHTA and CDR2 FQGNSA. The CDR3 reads CASSFSGPAGNEQYF. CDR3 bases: TGTGCCAGCAGCTTTAGCGGGCCGGCAGGTAATGAGCAGTACTTC.

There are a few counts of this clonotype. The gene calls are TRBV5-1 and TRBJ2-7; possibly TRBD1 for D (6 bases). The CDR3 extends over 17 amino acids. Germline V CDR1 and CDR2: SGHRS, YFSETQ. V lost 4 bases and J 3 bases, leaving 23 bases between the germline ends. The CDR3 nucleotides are TGCGCCAGCAGCCCGGATCAACGTCGGACAGCCCTCTACGAGCAGTACTTC. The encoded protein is CASSPDQRRTALYEQYF.

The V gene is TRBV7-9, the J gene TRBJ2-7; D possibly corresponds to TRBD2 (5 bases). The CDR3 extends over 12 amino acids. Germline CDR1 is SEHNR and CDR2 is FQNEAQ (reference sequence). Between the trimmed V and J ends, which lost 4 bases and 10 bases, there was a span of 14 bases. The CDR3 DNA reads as TGTGCCAGCAGCTCCTCCTCGGGAATTCAGTACTTC. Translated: CASSSSSGIQYF.

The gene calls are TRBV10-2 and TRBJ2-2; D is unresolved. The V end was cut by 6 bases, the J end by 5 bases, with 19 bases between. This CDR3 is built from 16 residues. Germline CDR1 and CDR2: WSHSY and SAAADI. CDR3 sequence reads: CASRTPQNGITGELFF. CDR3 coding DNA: TGCGCCAGCAGGACCCCCCAGAATGGCATAACCGGGGAGCTGTTTTTT.

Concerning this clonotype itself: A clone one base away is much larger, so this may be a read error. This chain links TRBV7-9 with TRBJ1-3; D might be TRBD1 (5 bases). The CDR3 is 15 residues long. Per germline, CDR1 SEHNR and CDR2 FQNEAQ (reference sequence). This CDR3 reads CAGSLDSDSGNTIYF. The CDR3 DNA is TGTGCCGGCAGCCTAGACAGTGACTCTGGAAACACCATATATTTT.

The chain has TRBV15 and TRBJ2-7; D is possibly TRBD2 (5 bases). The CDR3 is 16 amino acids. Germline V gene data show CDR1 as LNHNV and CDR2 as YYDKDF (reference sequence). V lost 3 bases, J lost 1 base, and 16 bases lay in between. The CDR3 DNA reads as TGTGCCACCAGCAGCTTTGCGGCGCCGGGATCCTACGAGCAGTACTTC. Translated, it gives CATSSFAAPGSYEQYF.

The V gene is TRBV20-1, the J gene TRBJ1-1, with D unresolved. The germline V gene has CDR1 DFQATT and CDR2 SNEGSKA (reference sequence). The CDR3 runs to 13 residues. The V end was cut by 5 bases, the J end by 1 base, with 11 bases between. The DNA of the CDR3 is TGCAGTGCTGGAAGACAAGAGAACACTGAAGCTTTCTTT. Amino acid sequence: CSAGRQENTEAFF.

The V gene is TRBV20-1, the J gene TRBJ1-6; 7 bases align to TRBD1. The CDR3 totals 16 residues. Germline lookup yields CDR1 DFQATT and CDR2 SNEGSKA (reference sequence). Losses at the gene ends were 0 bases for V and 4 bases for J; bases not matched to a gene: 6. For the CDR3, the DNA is TGCAGTGCTAGAGAGCCGGGACAGAATTATAATTCACCCCTCCACTTT. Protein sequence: CSAREPGQNYNSPLHF.

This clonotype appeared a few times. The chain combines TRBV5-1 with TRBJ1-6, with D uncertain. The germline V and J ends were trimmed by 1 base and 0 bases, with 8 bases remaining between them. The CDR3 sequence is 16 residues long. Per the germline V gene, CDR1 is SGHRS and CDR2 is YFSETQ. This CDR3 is CASSLSGSSYNSPLHF. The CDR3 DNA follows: TGCGCCAGCAGCTTGAGCGGGAGCTCCTATAATTCACCCCTCCACTTT.

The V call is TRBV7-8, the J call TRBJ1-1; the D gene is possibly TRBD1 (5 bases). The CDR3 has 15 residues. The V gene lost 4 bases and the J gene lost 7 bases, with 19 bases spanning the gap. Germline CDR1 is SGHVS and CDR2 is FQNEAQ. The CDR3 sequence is CASSSSGGRQNEAFF. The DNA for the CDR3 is TGTGCCAGCAGCTCTAGCGGGGGTCGCCAAAATGAAGCTTTCTTT.

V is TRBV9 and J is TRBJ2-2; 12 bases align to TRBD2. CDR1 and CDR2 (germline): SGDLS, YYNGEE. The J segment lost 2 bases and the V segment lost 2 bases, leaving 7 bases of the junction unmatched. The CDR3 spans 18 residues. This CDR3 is CASSVNRLAGVNTGELFF. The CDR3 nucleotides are TGTGCCAGCAGCGTTAACAGACTAGCGGGAGTTAACACCGGGGAGCTGTTTTTT.